These 32 T cell receptor beta chains originate from one sample sequenced in a study of CD8 T cells in Susac syndrome (dated by TCRdb to between 2019 and 2020). Preparation of the library involved the immunoSEQ multiplex PCR assay. RNA was extracted with the RNeasy kit and roughly 0.45 to 1 ug was reverse transcribed using random hexamers. The raw public data were reprocessed by TCRdb itself: fastp quality trimming at Q25, MiXCR clonotype calling, in-frame beta chains only. Rows are unified per CDR3 protein, each entry keeping the most common DNA and genes. The sample table records a few hundred thousand distinct CDR3 sequences; under 95% of these occur just once. In total, the top ten clones hold approximately 0.065% of the sample. The sequenced material came from CD4+ T cells from PBMCs. The receptors here all came from a human donor with multiple sclerosis.

The CDR3 protein is CASSQPLAGGRETQYF. The CDR3 DNA reads as TGCGCCAGCAGCCAACCCCTAGCGGGAGGGCGGGAGACCCAGTACTTC. The J gene is TRBJ2-5, the V gene TRBV4-1, with 12 bases identical to TRBD2. Germline V lookup: CDR1 MGHRA, CDR2 YSYEKL. The junction had 6 bases not matched to a gene; V was cut back by 2 bases and J by 5 bases. The CDR3 sequence is 16 residues long.

The chain couples TRBV5-5 to TRBJ1-2; no clear D. This CDR3 is built from 14 residues. Between the trimmed V and J ends, which lost 0 bases and 8 bases, there was a span of 14 bases. Germline V gives CDR1 SGHKS, CDR2 YYEKEE (reference sequence). CDR3 loop: CASSLVLTRLGYTF. The CDR3 DNA reads as TGTGCCAGCAGCTTGGTTCTCACCCGGCTCGGCTACACCTTC.

The rearrangement uses TRBV19 and TRBJ2-1; the D call may be TRBD1 or TRBD2 (5 bases each). Germline loops: CDR1 LNHDA, CDR2 SQIVND (reference sequence). The CDR3 is made up of 13 amino acids. The V and J ends lost 2 bases and 8 bases respectively, with 10 bases between them. The CDR3, as DNA: TGTGCCAGTAGTATACCACCGGGGCATGAGCAGTTCTTC. The encoded protein is CASSIPPGHEQFF.

The chain combines TRBV5-4 with TRBJ2-6, with D perhaps matching TRBD1 or TRBD2 (5 bases each). Germline V gene lookup returns CDR1 SGHNT and CDR2 YYREEE (reference sequence). CDR3 length equals 16 residues. CDR3 nucleotides: TGTGCGTCCAACCGGGGCAGTCTCTCTGGGGCCAACGTCCTGACTTTC. Protein product: CASNRGSLSGANVLTF.

V and J are TRBV29-1 and TRBJ1-1, with 8 bases matching TRBD1. This CDR3 is 14 amino acids long. V lost 3 bases and J lost 4; bases outside the gene matches: 7. Germline CDR1 and CDR2: SQVTM and ANQGSEA. The CDR3 nucleotides are TGCAGCGTTGACCTCACAGGGGGGGGCACTGAAGCTTTCTTT. Translation gives CSVDLTGGGTEAFF.

The chain is built from TRBV9 and TRBJ2-7; the match to TRBD2 covers 8 bases. Germline loops: CDR1 SGDLS, CDR2 YYNGEE. Trimming removed 4 bases from V and 6 bases from J; junction bases left unmatched: 15. CDR3 length equals 16 residues. The CDR3 coding sequence is TGTGCCAGCAGCCTTACAGCGGGGGAGGACGGAGGCGAGCAGTACTTC. This encodes CASSLTAGEDGGEQYF.

The chain carries TRBV10-3 and TRBJ2-7, with D possibly called TRBD1 or TRBD2 (5 bases each). The V end was cut by 9 bases, the J end by 4 bases, with 19 bases between. Germline CDR1 reads ENHRY; CDR2 reads SYGVKD. The CDR3 has 14 residues. In DNA form, the CDR3 reads TGTGCCATTGGGGCGCCAGGGAGAACTTACGAGCAGTACTTC. As protein: CAIGAPGRTYEQYF.

The J gene is TRBJ2-3, the V gene TRBV6-1; 7 bases are a match to TRBD2. CDR3 size: 14 residues. Germline V gives CDR1 MNHNS, CDR2 SASEGT. The V segment lost 6 bases and the J segment 4 bases; nucleotides outside the gene matches: 7. DNA for the CDR3: TGTGCCAGCAGACGCGGACTAGGTGCAGATACGCAGTATTTT. Its translation is CASRRGLGADTQYF.

This sequence joins TRBV7-9 and TRBJ1-2; 7 bases map to TRBD1. The CDR3 has 15 amino acids. The junction had 5 bases not matched to a gene; V was cut back by 2 bases and J by 2 bases. CDR1 SEHNR and CDR2 FQNEAQ come from the germline V gene (reference sequence). CDR3: CASSLPVRGNYGYTF. CDR3 sequence (DNA): TGTGCCAGCAGCTTACCCGTCAGGGGGAACTATGGCTACACCTTC.

This clonotype was seen a single time. The CDR3 DNA reads as TGCAGTGCTTTTCGGCCTCGGACAGAGGCCTATGGCTACACCTTC. As protein: CSAFRPRTEAYGYTF. The chain has TRBV20-1 and TRBJ1-2, with a possible D match to TRBD1 (6 bases). The CDR3 extends over 15 amino acids. Trimming shortened V by 5 bases and J by 4 bases, and 20 bases separated the two germline ends. In germline, CDR1 is DFQATT, CDR2 SNEGSKA (reference sequence).

The chain recombines TRBV11-2 with TRBJ2-3, with no clear D. This CDR3 contains 15 residues. Deletions cut 2 bases from V and 4 bases from J, with 13 bases between. Per the germline V gene, CDR1 is SGHAT and CDR2 is FQNNGV. The CDR3 region is CASSLRWGAADTQYF. The CDR3 DNA is TGTGCCAGCAGCTTAAGGTGGGGTGCAGCAGATACGCAGTATTTT.

The chain links TRBV11-3 to TRBJ2-2; D is possibly TRBD1 (6 bases). This CDR3 region has 15 residues. Germline V CDR1 and CDR2: SGHNT, YENEEA. Between the trimmed V and J ends, which lost 3 bases and 6 bases, there was a span of 14 bases. In DNA form, the CDR3 reads TGTGCCAGCAGCTTCCACTATCAGGGGCCCGGGGAGCTGTTTTTT. Translated: CASSFHYQGPGELFF.

The CDR3 coding sequence is TGTGCCTGGACTCCGGACAGGGGGCTCTACGAGCAGTACTTC. The encoded protein is CAWTPDRGLYEQYF. The rearrangement joins TRBV30 to TRBJ2-7, with 11 bases identical to TRBD1. The CDR3 runs to 14 residues. With V trimmed by 4 bases and J by 3 bases, 5 bases remained unmatched. Germline values: CDR1 GTSNPN, CDR2 SVGIG (reference sequence).

The rearrangement joins TRBV7-2 to TRBJ2-1, with D perhaps TRBD2 (6 bases). Germline loops: CDR1 SGHTA, CDR2 FQGNSA. This CDR3 has 15 amino acids. Trimming took 0 bases from V and 3 from J, leaving 9 bases between them. This chain's CDR3 is CASSLAEGFYNEQFF. The DNA of the CDR3 is TGTGCCAGCAGCTTAGCGGAGGGCTTCTACAATGAGCAGTTCTTC.

CDR3 loop: CASSAGTGKGYGYTF. Written as DNA, the CDR3 is TGTGCCAGCAGCGCCGGGACGGGAAAAGGGTATGGCTACACCTTC. The chain is built from TRBV7-8 and TRBJ1-2; D is perhaps TRBD1 (5 bases). CDR1 is SGHVS and CDR2 is FQNEAQ in the germline V gene. This CDR3 comprises 15 residues. Trimming took 5 bases from V and 5 from J, leaving 18 bases between them.

The chain recombines TRBV20-1 with TRBJ2-7; 9 bases match TRBD2. This CDR3 has 14 residues. J was trimmed by 1 base and V by 6 bases; bases with no gene match: 7. Germline CDR1 is DFQATT and CDR2 is SNEGSKA (reference sequence). CDR3 amino acids: CSARGGAPSYEQYF. As DNA, the CDR3 is TGCAGTGCCCGCGGGGGGGCTCCTTCCTACGAGCAGTACTTC.

The rearrangement links TRBV12-3 or TRBV12-4 to TRBJ1-5; TRBD1 might be the D (5 bases). The CDR3 is made up of 14 amino acids. Trimming left V 1 base short and J 5 bases short, with 9 bases between. CDR3 in amino acids: CASSLDRKYQPQHF. CDR3 sequence (DNA): TGTGCCAGCAGTTTAGACAGGAAATATCAGCCCCAGCATTTT.

The CDR3 reads CASRRAGGSSDTQYF. The DNA of the CDR3 is TGTGCCAGCAGGAGAGCGGGGGGGTCAAGTGATACGCAGTATTTT. The chain has TRBV6-1 and TRBJ2-3; 10 bases map to TRBD2. Germline V lookup: CDR1 MNHNS, CDR2 SASEGT. Trimming took 6 bases from V and 6 from J; bases not matched to a gene: 9. This CDR3 is built from 15 residues.

CDR3 sequence reads: CASSPRRGAGVNGYTF. CDR3 nucleotide sequence: TGTGCCAGCAGCCCTAGGAGGGGTGCGGGAGTTAATGGCTACACCTTC. This chain joins TRBV7-2 and TRBJ1-2; D is perhaps TRBD1 (5 bases). The germline V and J ends were trimmed by 5 bases and 6 bases, with 22 bases remaining between them. The CDR3 sequence is 16 residues long. Germline values: CDR1 SGHTA, CDR2 FQGNSA.

The V gene is TRBV6-2 or TRBV6-3, the J gene TRBJ2-5; the D is unclear. CDR3 size: 15 residues. CDR1 MNHEY and CDR2 SVGEGT come from the germline V gene. V was pared by 5 bases and J by 0 bases, with 13 bases between. CDR3 protein: CASSDWRSHQETQYF. CDR3 sequence (DNA): TGTGCCAGCAGTGACTGGCGTTCCCACCAAGAGACCCAGTACTTC.

The CDR3 here is CASSHTGVSYNEQFF. The CDR3 DNA is TGTGCCAGCAGTCACACGGGGGTCTCCTACAATGAGCAGTTCTTC. The V gene is TRBV6-1, the J gene TRBJ2-1; perhaps TRBD2 as D (6 bases). The CDR3 has 15 residues. V gave up 5 bases and J gave up 0 bases, with 11 bases separating them. Germline CDR1 is MNHNS and CDR2 is SASEGT.

The rearrangement links TRBV28 to TRBJ2-1; unclear D gene. The CDR3 loop spans 13 amino acids. Germline CDR1 MDHEN, CDR2 SYDVKM. Trimming removed 6 bases from V and 8 bases from J, with 14 bases in between. The CDR3 protein is CASSHVRRDEQFF. CDR3 bases: TGTGCCAGCAGCCATGTTCGTAGGGATGAGCAGTTCTTC.

This clonotype has more than one count but fewer than ten. This rearrangement joins TRBV9 to TRBJ2-7, with D hard to call. Germline-derived CDR1 and CDR2 are SGDLS and YYNGEE. V lost 4 bases to trimming and J lost 0 bases, with 14 bases between them. This CDR3 has 15 residues. The CDR3 DNA reads TGTGCCAGCAGCCCCCTACCTGGTGGCTCCTACGAGCAGTACTTC. Residues: CASSPLPGGSYEQYF.

The chain has TRBV18 and TRBJ2-1; D not resolved. The CDR3 covers 15 residues. Germline lookup yields CDR1 KGHSH and CDR2 LQKENI. Trimming took 6 bases from V and 5 from J, leaving 17 bases between them. The CDR3 bases are TGTGCCAGCTCGACCCAGACCCCACCCCACAATGAGCAGTTCTTC. It codes for CASSTQTPPHNEQFF. Variable domain in full (rest from reference TRBV18 and TRBJ2-1): NAGVMQNPRHLVRRRGQEARLRCSPMKGHSHVYWYRQLPEEGLKFMVYLQKENIIDESGMPKERFSAEFPKEGPSILRIQQVVRGDSAAYFCASSTQTPPHNEQFFGPGTRLTVL.

V usage is TRBV2 and J usage is TRBJ2-6; 7 bases map to TRBD1. V lost 4 bases, J lost 11 bases, and 8 bases stayed unmatched. The germline gives CDR1 SNHLY, CDR2 FYNNEI. The CDR3 covers 14 residues. CDR3 in DNA: TGTGCCAGCAGTGTTCGGGACAGATTAGACGTCCTGACTTTC. Encoded protein: CASSVRDRLDVLTF.

V is TRBV7-2 and J is TRBJ2-3; weak D call: TRBD2 (6 bases). Deletions cut 6 bases from V and 6 bases from J, with 10 bases between. This CDR3 is 12 amino acids long. Germline loops: CDR1 SGHTA, CDR2 FQGNSA. The CDR3 protein is CASRRDGDTQYF. DNA for the CDR3: TGTGCCAGCAGGCGGGACGGGGATACGCAGTATTTT.

This chain links TRBV15 with TRBJ2-1; 10 bases line up with TRBD2. The germline V gene has CDR1 LNHNV and CDR2 YYDKDF (reference sequence). CDR3 length: 17 residues. V lost 4 bases and J lost 7; bases outside the gene matches: 13. CDR3 sequence: CATSNSGRARFVNEQFF. CDR3 DNA sequence: TGTGCCACCAGCAACAGCGGGAGGGCCCGATTCGTTAATGAGCAGTTCTTC.

The chain links TRBV10-3 to TRBJ1-6, with D possibly matching TRBD1 (6 bases). Germline assignment: CDR1 ENHRY and CDR2 SYGVKD. V was clipped by 2 bases and J by 8 bases, with 7 bases between them. This CDR3 comprises 13 residues. CDR3 loop: CAISERGYSPLHF. Written as DNA, the CDR3 is TGTGCCATCAGTGAGAGGGGGTATTCACCCCTCCACTTT.

This sequence joins TRBV19 and TRBJ2-7; 7 bases map to TRBD2. The germline CDR1 and CDR2 sequences are LNHDA and SQIVND (reference sequence). V shed 3 bases, J shed 3 bases, and the junction held 8 bases outside the gene matches. The CDR3 sequence is 15 residues long. This CDR3 is CASSIGSGGLYEQYF. CDR3 nucleotide sequence: TGTGCCAGTAGTATCGGGTCGGGGGGACTCTACGAGCAGTACTTC. The complete variable domain, with remaining parts taken from reference TRBV19 and TRBJ2-7, reads DGGITQSPKYLFRKEGQNVTLSCEQNLNHDAMYWYRQDPGQGLRLIYYSQIVNDFQKGDIAEGYSVSREKKESFPLTVTSAQKNPTAFYLCASSIGSGGLYEQYFGPGTRLTVT.

V is TRBV20-1 and J is TRBJ1-2; 8 bases are a match to TRBD1. J was trimmed by 8 bases and V by 0 bases; bases with no gene match: 8. The CDR3 consists of 14 residues. Germline loops: CDR1 DFQATT, CDR2 SNEGSKA (reference sequence). The CDR3: CSARDQGARLGYTF. CDR3 DNA sequence: TGCAGTGCTAGAGACCAGGGGGCGCGATTGGGCTACACCTTC.

This clonotype was counted a few times. The genes are TRBV12-3 or TRBV12-4 and TRBJ1-2; maybe TRBD1 (5 bases). The CDR3 covers 17 residues. Trimming stripped 4 bases from V and 0 bases from J, with 18 bases between. The CDR3 sequence is CASSWKTGAVANYGYTF. In DNA, the CDR3 is TGTGCCAGCAGTTGGAAAACAGGTGCCGTTGCTAACTATGGCTACACCTTC.

This rearrangement joins TRBV3-1 to TRBJ1-1; D uncertain. Trimming cost V 2 bases and J 5 bases, with 9 bases left between them. CDR3 length equals 13 residues. Germline-derived CDR1 and CDR2 are LGHDT and YNNKEL (reference sequence). Written as DNA, the CDR3 is TGTGCCAGCAGCCAAATAGTAGGGACTGAAGCTTTCTTT. Its protein product is CASSQIVGTEAFF.